The rows below give T cell receptor beta chains drawn from one sample of a study of T cells after yellow fever vaccination. In TCRdb, the 5' RACE reads were re-called with MiXCR into one record per CDR3 protein. Of about 68,000 distinct CDR3 sequences in the sample, 5% to 8% were seen once. Sequenced here: CD8+ T cells sorted from PBMCs, sampled approximately 40 days after the first yellow fever vaccination. Receptors originate from a man aged 18 to 29 who received the YFV17D yellow fever vaccine. Both conserved end residues are part of each CDR3. The D gene is left open where the match is weak. Rows may omit the clone size; those that give it use once, few, many or a size class.

TRBJ2-3	TRBD2	TRBV12-3/TRBV12-4	NA	CASSPTPSGGAEDTQYF	TGTGCCAGCAGTCCAACCCCGAGCGGGGGGGCGGAAGATACGCAGTATTTT
TRBJ2-7	NA	TRBV19	many	CASAGGTAYEQYF	TGTGCCAGTGCTGGCGGGACGGCCTACGAGCAGTACTTC
TRBJ2-2	NA	TRBV7-8	many	CASSLGHILLPGELFF	TGTGCCAGCAGCTTAGGGCATATTCTTCTCCCCGGGGAGCTGTTTTTT
TRBJ1-6	NA	TRBV12-3/TRBV12-4	many	CASSLSGRNSPLHF	TGTGCCAGCAGTTTGAGCGGGAGAAATTCACCCCTCCACTTT
TRBJ2-1	TRBD2	TRBV7-2	many	CASSPLAGAYNEQFF	TGTGCCAGCAGCCCGCTAGCGGGGGCCTACAATGAGCAGTTCTTC
TRBJ2-2	NA	TRBV10-3	many	CAIRQGIGELFF	TGTGCCATCAGACAGGGAATCGGGGAGCTGTTTTTT
TRBJ2-2	TRBD1	TRBV7-8	many	CASSPDRGQPGELFF	TGTGCCAGCAGCCCGGACAGGGGGCAACCGGGGGAGCTGTTTTTT
TRBJ2-7	NA	TRBV7-2	NA	CASSSAEHYEQYF	TGTGCCAGCAGCTCGGCGGAGCATTACGAGCAGTACTTC
TRBJ2-7	TRBD1	TRBV4-2	few	CASSQIAGGPYEQYF	TGTGCCAGCAGCCAAATCGCAGGGGGCCCCTACGAGCAGTACTTC
TRBJ2-5	NA	TRBV5-1	few	CASSFTGLETQYF	TGCGCCAGCAGCTTTACGGGGTTGGAGACCCAGTACTTC
TRBJ2-1	NA	TRBV5-1	few	CASSLPRPDEQFF	TGCGCCAGCAGCTTACCCCGGCCCGATGAGCAGTTCTTC
TRBJ2-7	NA	TRBV11-2	few	CASSLGGGGAYEQYF	TGTGCCAGCAGCCTGGGAGGAGGGGGGGCCTACGAGCAGTACTTC
TRBJ1-1	NA	TRBV6-5	few	CASSYSISLNTEAFF	TGTGCCAGCAGTTACTCGATTTCTCTGAACACTGAAGCTTTCTTT
TRBJ2-2	NA	TRBV29-1	many	CSVGISAGELFF	TGCAGCGTTGGTATCAGCGCCGGGGAGCTGTTTTTT
TRBJ2-1	NA	TRBV29-1	many	CSVVYAGPDPYNEQFF	TGCAGCGTTGTTTACGCGGGTCCGGACCCCTACAATGAGCAGTTCTTC
TRBJ2-7	NA	TRBV7-2	few	CASSLRQVTYEQYF	TGTGCCAGCAGCCTCAGACAGGTCACCTACGAGCAGTACTTC
TRBJ2-1	NA	TRBV27	NA	CTSSRSRRSNEQFF	TGTACCAGCTCAAGGTCCCGACGGAGCAATGAGCAGTTCTTC
TRBJ2-2	NA	TRBV2	few	CASSHDGELFF	TGTGCCAGCAGCCACGACGGGGAGCTGTTTTTT
TRBJ2-1	NA	TRBV29-1	few	CSVEDEQGPSYNEQFF	TGCAGCGTTGAAGATGAACAGGGACCTTCCTACAATGAGCAGTTCTTC
TRBJ2-2	NA	TRBV12-3/TRBV12-4	many	CASSPNIGELFF	TGTGCCAGCAGTCCCAATATCGGGGAGCTGTTTTTT
TRBJ1-2	NA	TRBV4-1	many	CASSPGDGGDGYTF	TGCGCCAGCAGCCCCGGGGACGGAGGGGATGGCTACACCTTC
TRBJ2-2	NA	TRBV5-6	many	CASSSVSGYTGELFF	TGTGCCAGCAGCTCAGTATCAGGGTACACCGGGGAGCTGTTTTTT
TRBJ2-3	TRBD2	TRBV12-3/TRBV12-4	many	CASRRGGGTDTQYF	TGTGCCAGCAGGAGGGGCGGGGGGACCGATACGCAGTATTTT
TRBJ2-5	TRBD2	TRBV7-2	many	CASSLALGLAGVIQETQYF	TGTGCCAGCAGCTTAGCGCTAGGACTAGCGGGCGTTATTCAAGAGACCCAGTACTTC
TRBJ2-5	TRBD1	TRBV25-1	many	CASSDPGQAYQETQYF	TGTGCCAGCAGTGATCCGGGACAGGCGTACCAAGAGACCCAGTACTTC
TRBJ2-3	NA	TRBV27	many	CASRPTGTRTDTQYF	TGTGCCAGCAGGCCGACAGGGACTCGCACAGATACGCAGTATTTT
TRBJ1-2	NA	TRBV12-5	many	CASGLAPGRYGYTF	TGTGCTAGTGGTTTGGCACCCGGGAGGTATGGCTACACCTTC
TRBJ1-1	NA	TRBV7-9	few	CASSLAELGDTEAFF	TGTGCCAGCAGCTTAGCGGAGTTGGGGGATACTGAAGCTTTCTTT
TRBJ2-2	NA	TRBV12-5	many	CASGRGQQRSTGELFF	TGTGCTAGTGGGCGGGGACAGCAACGAAGCACCGGGGAGCTGTTTTTT
TRBJ1-1	NA	TRBV7-6	many	CASSPSEGNTEAFF	TGTGCCAGCAGCCCCTCGGAGGGGAACACTGAAGCTTTCTTT
TRBJ1-1	NA	TRBV20-1	many	CSASTGLSTEAFF	TGCAGTGCTAGTACGGGGCTGAGCACTGAAGCTTTCTTT
TRBJ2-6	NA	TRBV5-1	NA	CASKSARGFGANVLTF	TGCGCCAGCAAGAGCGCTCGGGGGTTCGGGGCCAACGTCCTGACTTTC
TRBJ2-7	TRBD1	TRBV7-2	NA	CASSRTGQGSYEQYF	TGTGCCAGCAGCCGAACGGGACAGGGTTCCTACGAGCAGTACTTC
TRBJ2-7	NA	TRBV4-3	many	CASSPMAATAYEQYF	TGCGCCAGCAGCCCAATGGCAGCTACTGCCTACGAGCAGTACTTC
TRBJ2-1	TRBD2	TRBV20-1	NA	CSAPGTSGGAYNEQFF	TGCAGTGCTCCCGGGACTAGCGGGGGGGCCTACAATGAGCAGTTCTTC
TRBJ2-7	TRBD1	TRBV20-1	NA	CCARGLGQGASSYEQYF	TGCTGTGCTAGAGGTTTAGGACAGGGGGCCAGCTCCTACGAGCAGTACTTC
TRBJ2-1	TRBD2	TRBV5-1	many	CASSSTSGYYNEQFF	TGCGCCAGCAGCTCCACTAGCGGATATTACAATGAGCAGTTCTTC
TRBJ1-1	NA	TRBV5-6	NA	CASSEGYGTPAEAFF	TGTGCCAGCAGCGAAGGGTACGGGACGCCGGCTGAAGCTTTCTTT
TRBJ1-1	NA	TRBV24-1	many	CATRNREGDEAFF	TGTGCCACCCGAAACCGGGAAGGGGATGAAGCTTTCTTT
TRBJ2-3	NA	TRBV4-2	few	CASSQARAKLSTDTQYF	TGTGCCAGCAGCCAAGCTAGAGCGAAACTTAGCACAGATACGCAGTATTTT
TRBJ1-2	TRBD1	TRBV27	NA	CASSPAGQIYGYTF	TGTGCCAGCAGTCCGGCGGGACAGATCTATGGCTACACCTTC
TRBJ2-1	NA	TRBV7-3	many	CASSLGTHNEQFF	TGTGCCAGCAGCCTCGGGACCCATAATGAGCAGTTCTTC
TRBJ1-3	NA	TRBV12-3/TRBV12-4	few	CASSPVGAGNTIYF	TGTGCCAGCAGTCCCGTGGGGGCTGGAAACACCATATATTTT
TRBJ2-1	NA	TRBV7-2	many	CASSSPSNEQFF	TGTGCCAGCAGCTCGCCTAGCAATGAGCAGTTCTTC
TRBJ2-1	TRBD1	TRBV10-3	many	CAISPGQGALGYNEQFF	TGTGCCATCAGTCCGGGACAGGGGGCGCTGGGTTACAATGAGCAGTTCTTC
TRBJ1-1	NA	TRBV29-1	many	CSVVGTRGTSLNTEAFF	TGCAGCGTTGTCGGTACTAGGGGGACTTCCCTGAACACTGAAGCTTTCTTT
TRBJ2-1	NA	TRBV11-2	many	CASSLAPENEQFF	TGTGCCAGCAGCTTAGCTCCGGAGAATGAGCAGTTCTTC
TRBJ2-3	TRBD2	TRBV15	NA	CATLDWEGEDTQYF	TGTGCCACTCTCGATTGGGAGGGAGAAGATACGCAGTATTTT
TRBJ1-6	NA	TRBV7-9	many	CASRTTQPGGNSPLHF	TGTGCCAGCAGGACAACACAACCGGGCGGGAATTCACCCCTCCACTTT
TRBJ1-1	NA	TRBV19	NA	CASSISPQGTTEAFF	TGTGCCAGTAGTATCTCCCCCCAGGGGACAACCGAAGCTTTCTTT
TRBJ2-2	TRBD2	TRBV7-7	many	CASSFGEGGELFF	TGTGCCAGCAGCTTCGGGGAGGGCGGGGAGCTGTTTTTT
TRBJ2-1	NA	TRBV7-2	many	CASSGADESEQFF	TGTGCCAGCAGCGGCGCGGACGAGAGTGAGCAGTTCTTC
TRBJ2-5	TRBD2	TRBV4-2	many	CASSQEGGLVETQYF	TGTGCCAGCAGCCAAGAAGGGGGACTAGTGGAGACCCAGTACTTC
TRBJ2-3	TRBD2	TRBV7-8	many	CANSRGSGGTDTQYF	TGTGCCAACAGCCGGGGTAGCGGGGGCACAGATACGCAGTATTTT
TRBJ1-1	NA	TRBV18	few	CASSPGPGGTEAFF	TGTGCCAGCTCACCCGGCCCCGGCGGGACTGAAGCTTTCTTT
TRBJ2-5	NA	TRBV20-1	many	CSARNGPMRETQYF	TGCAGTGCTAGAAATGGACCTATGCGAGAGACCCAGTACTTC
TRBJ2-4	NA	TRBV5-1	NA	CASSLTGTSAKNIQYF	TGCGCCAGCAGCTTGACCGGGACTTCGGCCAAAAACATTCAGTACTTC
TRBJ2-5	NA	TRBV6-1	many	CASSESGGWETQYF	TGTGCCAGCAGTGAATCGGGCGGGTGGGAGACCCAGTACTTC
TRBJ1-1	NA	TRBV6-2/TRBV6-3	many	CASGRSTEAFF	TGTGCCAGCGGTCGGAGCACTGAAGCTTTCTTT
TRBJ2-6	NA	TRBV12-3/TRBV12-4	few	CASSLTGANVLTF	TGTGCCAGCAGTTTAACCGGGGCCAACGTCCTGACTTTC